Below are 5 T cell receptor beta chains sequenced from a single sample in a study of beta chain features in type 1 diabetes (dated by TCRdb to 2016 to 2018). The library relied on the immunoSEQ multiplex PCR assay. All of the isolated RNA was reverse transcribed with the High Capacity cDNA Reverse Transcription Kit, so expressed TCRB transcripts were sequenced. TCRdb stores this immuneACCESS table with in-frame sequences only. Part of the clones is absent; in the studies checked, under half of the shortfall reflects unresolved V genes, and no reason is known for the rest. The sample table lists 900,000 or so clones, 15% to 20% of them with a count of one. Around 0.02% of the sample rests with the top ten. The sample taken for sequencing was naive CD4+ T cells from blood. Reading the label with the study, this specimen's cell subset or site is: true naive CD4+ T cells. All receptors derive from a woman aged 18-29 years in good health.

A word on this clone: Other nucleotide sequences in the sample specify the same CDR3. CDR3 in DNA: TGTGCCAGCAGCTTAGACGTTGGGGCGGGGGGCAATCAGCCCCAGCATTTT. Amino acid sequence: CASSLDVGAGGNQPQHF. The chain links TRBV7-9 to TRBJ1-5; TRBD1 might be the D (5 bases). In germline, CDR1 is SEHNR, CDR2 FQNEAQ (reference sequence). The CDR3 length is 17 residues. The V gene lost 1 base and the J gene lost 2 bases, with 15 bases spanning the gap.

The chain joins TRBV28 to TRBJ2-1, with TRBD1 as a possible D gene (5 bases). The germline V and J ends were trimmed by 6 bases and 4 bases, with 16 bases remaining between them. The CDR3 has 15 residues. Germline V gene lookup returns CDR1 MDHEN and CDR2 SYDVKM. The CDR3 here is CASSRAPTTYNEQFF. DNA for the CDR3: TGTGCCAGCAGCAGGGCGCCGACCACATACAATGAGCAGTTCTTC.

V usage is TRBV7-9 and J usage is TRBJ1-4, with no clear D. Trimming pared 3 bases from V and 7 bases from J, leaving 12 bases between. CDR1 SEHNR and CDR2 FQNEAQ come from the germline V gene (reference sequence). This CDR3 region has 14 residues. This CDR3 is CASSFGSSAEKLFF. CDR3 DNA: TGTGCCAGCAGCTTCGGGTCGAGCGCTGAAAAACTGTTTTTT. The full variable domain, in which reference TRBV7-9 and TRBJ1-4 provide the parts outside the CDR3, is DTGVSQNPRHKITKRGQNVTFRCDPISEHNRLYWYRQTLGQGPEFLTYFQNEAQLEKSRLLSDRFSAERPKGSFSTLEIQRTEQGDSAMYLCASSFGSSAEKLFFGSGTQLSVL.

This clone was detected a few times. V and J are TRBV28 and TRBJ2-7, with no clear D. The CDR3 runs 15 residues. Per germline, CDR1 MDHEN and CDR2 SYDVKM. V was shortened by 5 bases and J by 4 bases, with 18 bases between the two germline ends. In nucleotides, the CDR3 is TGTGCCAGCAGTGGCTTCGGCAGCCTGTCTTACGAGCAGTACTTC. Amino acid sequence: CASSGFGSLSYEQYF.

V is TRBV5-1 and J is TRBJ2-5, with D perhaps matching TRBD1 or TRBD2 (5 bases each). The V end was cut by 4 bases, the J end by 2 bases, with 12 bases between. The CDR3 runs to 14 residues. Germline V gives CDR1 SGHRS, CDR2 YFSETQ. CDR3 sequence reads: CASSPGLGQETQYF. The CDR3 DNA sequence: TGCGCCAGCAGCCCGGGGCTAGGGCAAGAGACCCAGTACTTC.